This T cell receptor (beta chain) was profiled in a study of patients and donors after allogeneic stem cell transplantation. TCRdb fed the RT-PCR reads into MiXCR, producing one record per CDR3 protein. This table holds fewer than 15,000 distinct CDR3 sequences, approximately 25% found once. The material sequenced was blood, either unsorted or a sorted T cell fraction (not recorded which). The sequence was collected from a human donor who was either an allogeneic HSCT recipient or a stem cell or donor lymphocyte infusion donor (not recorded which). It is not recorded whose cells these are; they may come from a transplant donor.

CDR3 protein: CASSPGTGGATSPLHF. The CDR3 DNA reads TGTGCCAGCAGCCCTGGGACAGGGGGCGCGACGTCACCCCTCCACTTT. The chain uses TRBV12-3 or TRBV12-4 and TRBJ1-6; 12 bases align to TRBD1. J lost 10 bases, V lost 6 bases, and 10 bases had no gene match. CDR3 size: 16 residues.